This is a list of T cell receptor beta chains from one sample in a study of blood T cell repertoires in COVID-19. Clones were read by immunoSEQ multiplex PCR, and TCRdb kept only the in-frame ones, dropping some. Of over 120,000 clones listed, roughly 87% were seen once; the top ten hold 0.9% to 0.95%. The sample comprised peripheral blood. These receptor sequences come from a woman aged 45-65 years with acute or convalescent COVID-19. The CDR3 runs from the conserved cysteine through the conserved F or W. A D gene is named only where the DNA matches it firmly. Clone size is not always given. Where it is, it says once, few, many or a class for expanded clones.

v_call	j_call	clone_size	d_call	cdr3_aa	cdr3_nt
TRBV2	TRBJ2-1	once	TRBD2	CASSRTSGGIYNEQFF	TGTGCCAGCAGTCGGACTAGCGGGGGAATCTACAATGAGCAGTTCTTC
TRBV7-6	TRBJ2-7	-	TRBD2	CASSSFLAGVWEQYF	TGTGCCAGCAGCTCTTTCTTAGCGGGAGTCTGGGAGCAGTACTTC
TRBV6-5	TRBJ2-1	-	-	CASPGFSYNEQFF	TGTGCCAGCCCCGGTTTCTCCTACAATGAGCAGTTCTTC
TRBV6-5	TRBJ1-2	-	-	CASSRILDRDGGYTF	TGTGCCAGCAGTCGAATCCTTGACCGGGATGGGGGCTACACCTTC
TRBV5-6	TRBJ1-2	once	-	CASSLGGALHGYTF	TGTGCCAGCAGCCTCGGCGGGGCGTTGCATGGCTACACCTTC
TRBV19	TRBJ2-2	-	TRBD2	CASSISGSQTGELFF	TGTGCCAGTAGTATAAGCGGGAGTCAAACCGGGGAGCTGTTTTTT
TRBV7-9	TRBJ2-3	-	-	CASSRGRGMTDTQYF	TGTGCCAGCAGCCGAGGCAGGGGTATGACAGATACGCAGTATTTT
TRBV5-1	TRBJ1-1	-	-	CASSGGTRTEAFF	TGCGCCAGCAGCGGCGGAACGCGGACTGAAGCTTTCTTT
TRBV9	TRBJ2-7	-	-	CASSVTSSTYEQYF	TGTGCCAGCAGCGTAACTTCCTCTACCTACGAGCAGTACTTC
TRBV6-2/TRBV6-3	TRBJ1-1	-	TRBD1	CASGQTGGVKAFF	TGTGCCAGCGGCCAGACAGGGGGTGTTAAGGCTTTCTTT
TRBV19	TRBJ2-2	-	-	CASTAGAGELFF	TGTGCCAGTACCGCAGGGGCCGGGGAGCTGTTTTTT
TRBV2	TRBJ2-3	-	TRBD2	CASSALTSGGADTQYF	TGTGCCAGCAGTGCCCTGACTAGCGGGGGGGCAGATACGCAGTATTTT
TRBV7-9	TRBJ2-3	-	TRBD2	CASSLGASGWSTDTQYF	TGTGCCAGCAGCTTAGGTGCTAGCGGATGGAGCACAGATACGCAGTATTTT
TRBV2	TRBJ2-7	-	-	CASSQGLFNYEQYF	TGTGCCAGCAGTCAAGGACTGTTTAACTACGAGCAGTACTTC
TRBV5-5	TRBJ1-4	few	-	CASSGRQDEKLFF	TGTGCCAGCAGTGGGAGGCAGGATGAAAAACTGTTTTTT
TRBV3-1/TRBV3-2	TRBJ1-2	-	-	CASSQAARGGYTF	TGTGCCAGCAGCCAAGCAGCTCGGGGGGGCTACACCTTC
TRBV5-4	TRBJ2-3	-	-	CASSFGYGTDTQYF	TGTGCCAGCAGCTTCGGGTACGGAACAGATACGCAGTATTTT
TRBV7-8	TRBJ2-5	-	-	CASSSERSRETQYF	TGTGCCAGCAGTTCAGAGCGGAGCCGGGAGACCCAGTACTTC
TRBV5-1	TRBJ2-2	-	-	CASSLEVQGRGELFF	TGCGCCAGCAGCTTGGAAGTTCAGGGTAGGGGGGAGCTGTTTTTT
TRBV4-1	TRBJ2-7	-	-	CASSQEGSYEQYF	TGCGCCAGCAGCCAAGAAGGGAGCTACGAGCAGTACTTC
TRBV5-1	TRBJ1-4	-	TRBD1	CASSLGQGQNEKLFF	TGCGCCAGCAGCTTGGGACAGGGACAGAATGAAAAACTGTTTTTT
TRBV7-2	TRBJ2-7	-	TRBD1	CASSPRTGPGEQYF	TGTGCCAGCAGCCCACGGACAGGCCCAGGAGAGCAGTACTTC
TRBV3-1/TRBV3-2	TRBJ2-7	-	-	CASSQDPGSYEQYF	TGTGCCAGCAGCCAAGATCCAGGCTCCTACGAGCAGTACTTC
TRBV2	TRBJ2-7	-	TRBD2	CASREVSDDEQYF	TGTGCCAGCCGGGAGGTCAGTGACGACGAGCAGTACTTC
TRBV21-1	TRBJ1-2	-	-	CASSGRTGPHYGYTF	TGTGCCAGCAGCGGAAGGACAGGGCCGCACTATGGCTACACCTTC
TRBV19	TRBJ1-1	-	-	CASSAPGLQNTEAFF	TGTGCCAGTAGTGCACCGGGACTCCAGAACACTGAAGCTTTCTTT
TRBV10-2	TRBJ2-3	-	TRBD2	CASSGLAATDTQYF	TGCGCCAGCAGTGGACTAGCGGCAACAGATACGCAGTATTTT
TRBV10-1	TRBJ2-7	-	-	CASSVGGVPYEQYF	TGCGCCAGCAGTGTTGGGGGCGTACCCTACGAGCAGTACTTC
TRBV29-1	TRBJ1-4	-	-	CSVQPQGSEKLFF	TGCAGCGTACAGCCGCAGGGGAGTGAAAAACTGTTTTTT
TRBV7-2	TRBJ1-3	-	-	CASSLGATGNTIYF	TGTGCCAGCAGCTTAGGGGCAACTGGAAACACCATATATTTT
TRBV7-3	TRBJ2-7	-	-	CASSLRGGSGPGEQYF	TGTGCCAGCAGCTTAAGAGGAGGGAGTGGGCCGGGGGAGCAGTACTTC
TRBV6-5	TRBJ2-7	-	-	CASSSLSLGSYEQYF	TGTGCCAGCAGTTCCCTAAGCCTCGGGTCCTACGAGCAGTACTTC
TRBV7-3	TRBJ2-6	-	-	CASSLIGTPLGWANVLTF	TGTGCCAGCAGCTTAATTGGGACACCCTTAGGGTGGGCCAACGTCCTGACTTTC
TRBV27	TRBJ2-7	few	TRBD1	CASGSLGGTGYSEQYF	TGTGCCAGCGGGTCCCTTGGAGGGACAGGGTACTCCGAGCAGTACTTC
TRBV7-9	TRBJ1-2	-	-	CASSKGVGYGYTF	TGTGCCAGCAGTAAGGGAGTTGGGTATGGCTACACCTTC
TRBV7-7	TRBJ1-2	-	-	CASSLQQGKEKGGYTF	TGTGCCAGCAGCTTACAGCAGGGGAAGGAGAAGGGTGGCTACACCTTC
TRBV27	TRBJ2-1	-	-	CASSLSGAYEQFF	TGTGCCAGCAGTTTATCGGGGGCCTATGAGCAGTTCTTC
TRBV9	TRBJ1-1	-	TRBD1	CASTPGGQGFAFF	TGTGCCAGCACCCCCGGGGGACAGGGATTCGCTTTCTTT
TRBV6-1	TRBJ2-1	-	TRBD1	CASSELGRGTYNEQFF	TGTGCCAGCAGTGAATTGGGCAGGGGGACCTACAATGAGCAGTTCTTC
TRBV7-9	TRBJ2-3	once	-	CASSVEGQFVTDTQYF	TGTGCCAGCAGCGTGGAGGGCCAGTTCGTAACAGATACGCAGTATTTT
TRBV12-5	TRBJ2-2	-	TRBD1	CASGSGQGRNGELFF	TGTGCTAGTGGTTCTGGACAGGGGAGGAACGGGGAGCTGTTTTTT
TRBV2	TRBJ2-6	-	-	CASSTGLAGANVLTF	TGTGCCAGCAGTACAGGCCTCGCGGGGGCCAACGTCCTGACTTTC
TRBV27	TRBJ1-5	-	-	CASRADRWSNQPQHF	TGTGCCAGCAGGGCAGATCGATGGAGCAATCAGCCCCAGCATTTT
TRBV7-3	TRBJ1-2	-	TRBD1	CASSRTGGYGYTF	TGTGCCAGCAGTCGGACAGGGGGCTATGGCTACACCTTC
TRBV29-1	TRBJ1-1	-	TRBD1	CSVETYRGDTEAFF	TGCAGCGTTGAAACTTACAGGGGAGACACTGAAGCTTTCTTT
TRBV11-3	TRBJ2-7	once	TRBD1	CASSGRQGAEEQYF	TGTGCCAGCAGCGGCCGACAGGGGGCTGAAGAGCAGTACTTC
TRBV6-5	TRBJ2-3	-	TRBD2	CASGRGGRQADTQYF	TGTGCCAGCGGCCGGGGGGGGAGACAGGCAGATACGCAGTATTTT
TRBV5-1	TRBJ2-3	once	TRBD2	CASSPRGGSEYSTDTQYF	TGCGCCAGCAGCCCTCGCGGGGGGTCGGAATATAGCACAGATACGCAGTATTTT
TRBV7-3	TRBJ2-1	-	TRBD2	CASSSPEGGAWTSGRTEQFF	TGTGCCAGCAGCTCCCCAGAGGGGGGAGCTTGGACTAGCGGGAGAACTGAGCAGTTCTTC